This T cell receptor (beta chain) was recovered during a study of T cell responses to AZD1222 COVID-19 vaccine. Points from the study as a whole: Among the donors, most were white British and more were female, and clonal diversity was possibly underestimated.

A remark on this clone: Antigen specificity is unknown.

Some clones are missing from TCRdb's copy, which holds only in-frame ones; the method was immunoSEQ multiplex PCR. The table lists about 140,000 clones, around nine tenths of them singletons. This CDR3 has 15 amino acids. Germline CDR1 SGHNT, CDR2 YYREEE (reference sequence). V dropped 1 base and J dropped 5 bases, with 14 bases sitting between them. The material was peripheral blood, obtained on day 0 of AZD1222 vaccination. This TCR was sampled from an adult in good health. The V gene is TRBV5-4, the J gene TRBJ2-3, with D perhaps TRBD1 (7 bases). The CDR3 reads CASSLTGEVRDTQYF. The CDR3 bases are TGTGCCAGCAGCTTGACAGGGGAGGTCAGAGATACGCAGTATTTT. The full variable domain, its missing parts supplied by reference TRBV5-4 and TRBJ2-3, is ETGVTQSPTHLIKTRGQQVTLRCSSQSGHNTVSWYQQALGQGPQFIFQYYREEENGRGNFPPRFSGLQFPNYSSELNVNALELDDSALYLCASSLTGEVRDTQYFGPGTRLTVL.